This is a list of T cell receptor beta chains from one sample in a study of T-cell reconstitution after alpha-beta-depleted transplantation in children. TCRdb analysed the PCR reads with MiXCR anew, one entry per CDR3 protein. The data show about 980,000 distinct CDR3 sequences, roughly 29% seen once. This specimen was PBMCs, mostly from graft donor cells, taken 360 days after TCRalphabeta/CD19-depleted stem cell transplant. The receptor set was obtained from a boy younger than two who had a stem cell transplant for SCID, so the T cells may come from the graft donor. The CDR3 runs from the conserved cysteine through the conserved F or W.

j_gene: TRBJ2-2; v_gene: TRBV12-3/TRBV12-4; CDR3aa: CASSFKAGNTGELFF
j_gene: TRBJ2-5; v_gene: TRBV4-3; CDR3aa: CASSQGRFSSEVETQYF
j_gene: TRBJ2-5; v_gene: TRBV28; CDR3aa: CASSSPHQETQYF
j_gene: TRBJ2-3; v_gene: TRBV12-3/TRBV12-4; CDR3aa: CASSPWTGGFTDTQYF
j_gene: TRBJ2-7; v_gene: TRBV5-1; CDR3aa: CASSLRRGAISYEQYF
j_gene: TRBJ2-1; v_gene: TRBV9; CDR3aa: CASSAGTGGGNEQFF
j_gene: TRBJ2-3; v_gene: TRBV28; CDR3aa: CASSLAGQGLSTDTQYF
j_gene: TRBJ2-1; v_gene: TRBV12-3/TRBV12-4; CDR3aa: CASSRVPYNEQFF
j_gene: TRBJ2-5; v_gene: TRBV20-1; CDR3aa: CSPKGSSGGQETQYF
j_gene: TRBJ1-5; v_gene: TRBV5-1; CDR3aa: CASSSTGGGNQPQHF
j_gene: TRBJ2-2; v_gene: TRBV9; CDR3aa: CASSVDRNTGELFF
j_gene: TRBJ2-3; v_gene: TRBV6-1; CDR3aa: CASGTGGTADTQYF
j_gene: TRBJ2-7; v_gene: TRBV27; CDR3aa: CASSTPGQGNYEQYF
j_gene: TRBJ1-4; v_gene: TRBV6-5; CDR3aa: CASSYYRENEKLFF
j_gene: TRBJ2-3; v_gene: TRBV6-5; CDR3aa: CASTYLQGGRDTQYF
j_gene: TRBJ2-1; v_gene: TRBV4-1; CDR3aa: CASSQDASGSSYNEQFF
j_gene: TRBJ2-5; v_gene: TRBV5-1; CDR3aa: CASSLGLAGKTQYF
j_gene: TRBJ1-6; v_gene: TRBV30; CDR3aa: CAWTSDPSAPLHF
j_gene: TRBJ1-2; v_gene: TRBV20-1; CDR3aa: CSARDWGQGRGYTF
j_gene: TRBJ2-7; v_gene: TRBV20-1; CDR3aa: CSASGGEQYF
j_gene: TRBJ1-1; v_gene: TRBV5-1; CDR3aa: CTSSFGQVTEAFF
j_gene: TRBJ2-1; v_gene: TRBV19; CDR3aa: CASSIDVSVAEQFF
j_gene: TRBJ2-7; v_gene: TRBV4-1; CDR3aa: CASSLGITGWDEQYF
j_gene: TRBJ2-1; v_gene: TRBV5-1; CDR3aa: CASSRTSEYNEQFF
j_gene: TRBJ2-7; v_gene: TRBV18; CDR3aa: CASSPRQDSYEQYF
j_gene: TRBJ2-7; v_gene: TRBV20-1; CDR3aa: CSARVLLAYEQYF
j_gene: TRBJ2-5; v_gene: TRBV29-1; CDR3aa: CSVGLAGNQETQYF
j_gene: TRBJ2-5; v_gene: TRBV20-1; CDR3aa: CSARAWTSPSETQYF
j_gene: TRBJ1-4; v_gene: TRBV5-1; CDR3aa: CASSFRGEEKLFF
j_gene: TRBJ1-3; v_gene: TRBV12-3/TRBV12-4; CDR3aa: CASSLLGNGNTIYF
j_gene: TRBJ2-5; v_gene: TRBV11-2; CDR3aa: CASHLTSGARSETQYF
j_gene: TRBJ2-7; v_gene: TRBV20-1; CDR3aa: CSAREYRVSGVYEQYF
j_gene: TRBJ2-5; v_gene: TRBV6-5; CDR3aa: CASSYAPAGIQETQYF
j_gene: TRBJ2-7; v_gene: TRBV7-9; CDR3aa: CASSLAIGLSSEQYF
j_gene: TRBJ2-2; v_gene: TRBV18; CDR3aa: CASSPVGTPTGELFF
j_gene: TRBJ1-1; v_gene: TRBV7-8; CDR3aa: CASSPTGGHTEAFF
j_gene: TRBJ2-5; v_gene: TRBV5-6; CDR3aa: CASSLPGAPTQYF
j_gene: TRBJ2-2; v_gene: TRBV5-1; CDR3aa: CASRPPQGPGELFF
j_gene: TRBJ2-4; v_gene: TRBV6-1; CDR3aa: CASGYRGNIQYF
j_gene: TRBJ2-3; v_gene: TRBV20-1; CDR3aa: CSAPGTGLRDTQYF
j_gene: TRBJ2-1; v_gene: TRBV12-3/TRBV12-4; CDR3aa: CASSPRGAGGNEQFF
j_gene: TRBJ1-2; v_gene: TRBV7-2; CDR3aa: CASSLGPPFHGYTF
j_gene: TRBJ2-2; v_gene: TRBV5-1; CDR3aa: CASSAGGSPGTGELFF
j_gene: TRBJ2-3; v_gene: TRBV29-1; CDR3aa: CSVVWVGAPRGADTQYF
j_gene: TRBJ2-3; v_gene: TRBV7-9; CDR3aa: CASSRPGRLYTDTQYF
j_gene: TRBJ2-1; v_gene: TRBV5-1; CDR3aa: CASSFGGDAHEQFF
j_gene: TRBJ2-3; v_gene: TRBV7-2; CDR3aa: CASSLGGIFTDTQYF
j_gene: TRBJ2-1; v_gene: TRBV20-1; CDR3aa: CSAGELGLNEQFF
j_gene: TRBJ1-1; v_gene: TRBV12-3/TRBV12-4; CDR3aa: CASSKGQVETEAFF
j_gene: TRBJ2-1; v_gene: TRBV12-3/TRBV12-4; CDR3aa: CASSLWRGASYIYNEQFF
j_gene: TRBJ1-6; v_gene: TRBV28; CDR3aa: CASSLFRRFNSPLHF
j_gene: TRBJ2-5; v_gene: TRBV18; CDR3aa: CASSPLANRRETQYF
j_gene: TRBJ2-1; v_gene: TRBV30; CDR3aa: CAWSVKGPGNEQFF
j_gene: TRBJ2-5; v_gene: TRBV5-1; CDR3aa: CASSLEGFAETQYF
j_gene: TRBJ2-5; v_gene: TRBV13; CDR3aa: CASSLGLGQSIQETQYF
j_gene: TRBJ2-7; v_gene: TRBV28; CDR3aa: CASSFRGISSYEQYF
j_gene: TRBJ1-5; v_gene: TRBV7-2; CDR3aa: CASSPDRYNQPQHF
j_gene: TRBJ2-5; v_gene: TRBV3-1; CDR3aa: CASSHDSGGAETQYF
j_gene: TRBJ2-2; v_gene: TRBV7-2; CDR3aa: CASSSQGLTNTGELFF
j_gene: TRBJ1-1; v_gene: TRBV5-1; CDR3aa: CASSLGQTYTEAFF